The 16 T cell receptor beta chains below were found in one sample sequenced in a study of T cells in localized non-small cell lung cancer. TCRdb's copy holds only in-frame clones and misses some; the assay was immunoSEQ multiplex PCR. The data contain approximately 32,000 clones, more than 65% of them singletons. The sample in question was peripheral blood, obtained before any cancer treatment. These receptor sequences come from a male donor older than 55 with stage III squamous cell lung carcinoma.

This clone was seen a few times. This chain connects TRBV30 to TRBJ1-6; TRBD1 agrees at 7 bases. CDR1 and CDR2 from the germline V gene are GTSNPN and SVGIG (reference sequence). J lost 10 bases, V lost 3 bases, and 9 bases had no gene match. CDR3 size: 14 residues. DNA of the CDR3: TGTGCCTGGAGATCAAGGGACAGAGTATCACCCCTCCACTTT. This encodes CAWRSRDRVSPLHF.

V and J are TRBV11-2 and TRBJ1-1; a weak D match, TRBD1 (5 bases). V lost 0 bases and J lost 11, with 7 bases in between. The CDR3 consists of 11 residues. Per the germline V gene, CDR1 is SGHAT and CDR2 is FQNNGV. The chain's CDR3 is CASSLERGAFF. The CDR3, as DNA: TGTGCCAGCAGCTTAGAGAGGGGCGCTTTCTTT.

The rearrangement links TRBV30 to TRBJ2-7; 9 nucleotides match TRBD2. The V gene's germline CDR1 is GTSNPN and CDR2 SVGIG (reference sequence). This CDR3 is built from 17 residues. Trimming took 3 bases from V and 2 from J; bases not matched to a gene: 14. As DNA, the CDR3 is TGTGCCTGGAGGAAGGGTAGCGGGAGTACGAGGACCTACGAGCAGTACTTC. It is translated as CAWRKGSGSTRTYEQYF.

This sequence joins TRBV5-1 and TRBJ1-6; 9 bases agree with TRBD1. This CDR3 region has 14 residues. V shed 2 bases and J 14 bases; nucleotides not matched to a gene: 8. CDR1 and CDR2 from the germline V gene are SGHRS and YFSETQ. CDR3: CASSLTGQGQSLHF. The CDR3 DNA follows: TGCGCCAGCAGCTTAACCGGACAGGGGCAGTCCCTCCACTTT.

The chain is built from TRBV5-1 and TRBJ2-1, with 11 bases aligning to TRBD1. Germline V gene lookup returns CDR1 SGHRS and CDR2 YFSETQ. With 4 bases clipped from V and 2 bases from J, the junction kept 5 bases outside the gene matches. The CDR3 runs to 16 residues. CDR3 loop: CASSLGQGVPYNEQFF. As DNA, the CDR3 is TGCGCCAGCAGCCTGGGACAGGGGGTTCCCTACAATGAGCAGTTCTTC.

A single count supports this clone. The genes are TRBV10-3 and TRBJ2-1; 13 bases line up with TRBD2. V lost 3 bases and J lost 8; bases outside the gene matches: 10. The CDR3 covers 17 residues. The V gene's germline CDR1 is ENHRY and CDR2 SYGVKD. The DNA for the CDR3 is TGTGCCATCAGTGAAACAAGGACTAGCGGGAGTCGGTATGAGCAGTTCTTC. Protein: CAISETRTSGSRYEQFF.

The chain couples TRBV10-3 to TRBJ2-5; possibly TRBD1 for D (6 bases). Germline V gene sequence: CDR1 ENHRY, CDR2 SYGVKD. The CDR3 runs 14 residues. V lost 8 bases and J 0 bases, leaving 13 bases between the germline ends. This chain's CDR3 is CAISAGEYQETQYF. CDR3 nucleotide sequence: TGTGCCATCTCTGCAGGGGAGTACCAAGAGACCCAGTACTTC.

This chain joins TRBV2 and TRBJ1-6, with D maybe TRBD1 (6 bases). CDR3 length: 14 residues. Germline V CDR1 and CDR2: SNHLY, FYNNEI. V was shortened by 4 bases and J by 10 bases, with 14 bases between the two germline ends. CDR3 region: CASSVRQELSPLHF. The CDR3 DNA reads TGTGCCAGCAGTGTGAGACAGGAGTTATCACCCCTCCACTTT.

The chain has TRBV2 and TRBJ2-1; D gene unclear. The germline V gene encodes CDR1 SNHLY and CDR2 FYNNEI. V was trimmed by 7 bases and J by 0 bases, leaving 10 bases between them. The CDR3 has 14 amino acids. The CDR3 coding sequence is TGTGCCAGCATTCCGCGGAGCTCCTACAATGAGCAGTTCTTC. Translation: CASIPRSSYNEQFF.

The chain has TRBV5-4 and TRBJ1-2, with 7 bases fitting TRBD1. The CDR3 has 15 residues. Trimming cost V 0 bases and J 8 bases; bases outside gene matches: 10. Germline V gene lookup returns CDR1 SGHNT and CDR2 YYREEE (reference sequence). The CDR3 reads CASSLGGQIDWGYTF. The CDR3, as DNA: TGTGCCAGCAGCTTGGGGGGACAGATAGATTGGGGCTACACCTTC.

This chain joins TRBV6-1 and TRBJ1-2; tentatively, D is TRBD1 (5 bases). Germline CDR1 MNHNS, CDR2 SASEGT. V was pared by 3 bases and J by 5 bases, with 13 bases between. The CDR3 is 14 amino acids. This CDR3 is CASSEGGIGYGYTF. The DNA of the CDR3 is TGTGCCAGCAGTGAGGGGGGAATCGGTTATGGCTACACCTTC.

The chain joins TRBV7-2 to TRBJ2-2; 14 nucleotides agree with TRBD2. The length of the CDR3 is 17 residues. With 5 bases clipped from V and 4 bases from J, the junction kept 6 bases outside the gene matches. Germline values: CDR1 SGHTA, CDR2 FQGNSA. CDR3 in DNA: TGTGCCAGCAGCCCCGGACTAGCGGGGGGCCCCACCGGGGAGCTGTTTTTT. Its translation: CASSPGLAGGPTGELFF.

CDR3 in amino acids: CASSQRGVDEQYF. The CDR3 DNA reads TGTGCCAGCAGCCAGCGGGGGGTTGACGAGCAGTACTTC. V and J are TRBV14 and TRBJ2-7; 8 bases fit TRBD2. The CDR3 extends over 13 amino acids. The germline V gene encodes CDR1 SGHDN and CDR2 FVKESK. After removal of 3 bases from V and 5 bases from J, the junction contained 3 bases not matched to a gene. The entire variable domain, with the rest obtained from reference TRBV14 and TRBJ2-7, is as follows: EAGVTQFPSHSVIEKGQTVTLRCDPISGHDNLYWYRRVMGKEIKFLLHFVKESKQDESGMPNNRFLAERTGGTYSTLKVQPAELEDSGVYFCASSQRGVDEQYFGPGTRLTVT.

This chain connects TRBV5-1 to TRBJ2-5; D unresolved. V was pared by 2 bases and J by 1 base, with 6 bases between. The CDR3 runs to 13 residues. Germline V gene lookup returns CDR1 SGHRS and CDR2 YFSETQ. CDR3 sequence reads: CASSFGVQETQYF. The DNA of the CDR3 is TGCGCCAGCAGCTTTGGCGTCCAAGAGACCCAGTACTTC.

This chain joins TRBV15 and TRBJ2-1; TRBD1 might be the D (5 bases). Germline V gene data show CDR1 as LNHNV and CDR2 as YYDKDF (reference sequence). The V end was cut by 1 base, the J end by 6 bases, with 13 bases between. The CDR3 spans 15 residues. For the CDR3, the DNA is TGTGCCACCAGCAGAGCGGACATTGCCTCCAATGAGCAGTTCTTC. Encoded protein: CATSRADIASNEQFF.

The V call is TRBV9, the J call TRBJ2-2; the D is unclear. V was clipped by 1 base and J by 1 base, with 5 bases between them. Germline loops: CDR1 SGDLS, CDR2 YYNGEE. The CDR3 runs to 14 residues. The CDR3, as DNA: TGTGCCAGCAGCGTAAAGGTGAACACCGGGGAGCTGTTTTTT. This translates into CASSVKVNTGELFF.